The 17 T cell receptor beta chains given below trace back to one sample, sequenced in a study of cytomegalovirus exposure and HLA in healthy donors. The PCR contained 60 Vbeta and 13 Jbeta primers. Only in-frame clones appear in the TCRdb table, and some are missing; sequencing was by immunoSEQ multiplex PCR. This table has some 250,000 clones, 82% appearing once. Sequencing was performed on PBMCs. The receptor set was obtained from a woman aged 40 to 50 in good health and CMV-seropositive.

The chain employs TRBV30 and TRBJ1-1; D perhaps matches TRBD1 (6 bases). CDR1 is GTSNPN and CDR2 is SVGIG in the germline V gene (reference sequence). The V end lost 1 base, the J end lost 10 bases, and 19 bases lay between the germline ends. The CDR3 runs to 14 residues. CDR3: CAWSGRGAPYGAFF. The CDR3, as DNA: TGTGCCTGGAGTGGACGGGGGGCGCCCTATGGAGCTTTCTTT.

Only a few counts were recorded for this clone. The chain combines TRBV6-6 with TRBJ2-1; 7 nucleotides line up with TRBD2. Per germline, CDR1 MNHNY and CDR2 SVGAGI (reference sequence). V dropped 10 bases and J dropped 2; count of bases not matched to a gene: 5. The CDR3 has 13 residues. The CDR3 region is CAIASGPYNEQFF. The DNA for the CDR3 is TGTGCCATCGCTAGCGGACCCTACAATGAGCAGTTCTTC.

The rearrangement links TRBV27 to TRBJ2-2; D is uncertain. The germline V gene has CDR1 MNHEY and CDR2 SMNVEV (reference sequence). Trimming removed 3 bases from V and 3 bases from J, with 8 bases in between. This CDR3 region has 14 residues. Here the CDR3 DNA reads TGTGCCAGCAGTTTGCGACAAGACACCGGGGAGCTGTTTTTT. This codes for CASSLRQDTGELFF.

This clone occurred a few times. This chain joins TRBV12-5 and TRBJ2-3; TRBD2 agrees at 8 bases. The germline gives CDR1 LGHNT, CDR2 FRNRAP. V shed 9 bases and J 6 bases; nucleotides not matched to a gene: 5. CDR3 size: 12 residues. CDR3 bases: TGTGCTAGCAGCGGGAGTGGGGATACGCAGTATTTT. It codes for CASSGSGDTQYF.

CDR3 DNA sequence: TGTGCCAGCAGCCCCGGGGGGTGGGCTAATGAAAAACTGTTTTTT. As protein: CASSPGGWANEKLFF. The chain uses TRBV7-8 and TRBJ1-4, with D possibly being TRBD1 (5 bases). V was pared by 5 bases and J by 3 bases, with 13 bases between. Germline loops: CDR1 SGHVS, CDR2 FQNEAQ. The CDR3 is made up of 15 amino acids.

This chain links TRBV5-1 with TRBJ1-4, with D possibly being TRBD1 (5 bases). Between the trimmed V and J ends, which lost 3 bases and 2 bases, there was a span of 14 bases. The V gene's germline CDR1 is SGHRS and CDR2 YFSETQ. The CDR3 is made up of 16 amino acids. CDR3 in DNA: TGCGCCAGCAGCTGGCGGGGGGGATGGACTAATGAAAAACTGTTTTTT. Translating it yields CASSWRGGWTNEKLFF. Variable domain in full (rest from reference TRBV5-1 and TRBJ1-4): KAGVTQTPRYLIKTRGQQVTLSCSPISGHRSVSWYQQTPGQGLQFLFEYFSETQRNKGNFPGRFSGRQFSNSRSEMNVSTLELGDSALYLCASSWRGGWTNEKLFFGSGTQLSVL.

The rearrangement uses TRBV7-7 and TRBJ2-2; tentatively, D is TRBD1 (6 bases). V dropped 5 bases and J dropped 3 bases, with 13 bases sitting between them. The CDR3 is made up of 15 amino acids. CDR1 is SSHAT, CDR2 FNYEAQ, per germline (reference sequence). This chain's CDR3 is CASSPLTGDTGELFF. The DNA for the CDR3 is TGTGCCAGCAGCCCGTTGACAGGCGACACCGGGGAGCTGTTTTTT. Full variable domain (rest looked up from reference TRBV7-7 and TRBJ2-2): GAGVSQSPRYKVTKRGQDVTLRCDPISSHATLYWYQQALGQGPEFLTYFNYEAQPDKSGLPSDRFSAERPEGSISTLTIQRTEQRDSAMYRCASSPLTGDTGELFFGEGSRLTVL.

The chain links TRBV27 to TRBJ2-3, with D tentatively TRBD2 (5 bases). V lost 3 bases, J lost 5 bases, and 18 bases lay in between. CDR3 size: 16 residues. Per germline, CDR1 MNHEY and CDR2 SMNVEV (reference sequence). The CDR3: CASSFWRATTGDTQYF. In DNA form, the CDR3 reads TGTGCCAGCAGTTTTTGGCGGGCTACGACGGGAGATACGCAGTATTTT.

The CDR3 loop reads CASINRGSGGTDTQYF. In DNA, the CDR3 is TGTGCCAGCATTAACCGGGGGAGCGGGGGCACAGATACGCAGTATTTT. The rearrangement uses TRBV6-6 and TRBJ2-3; 7 bases match TRBD2. This CDR3 contains 16 residues. J was trimmed by 1 base and V by 7 bases; bases with no gene match: 11. Germline V gives CDR1 MNHNY, CDR2 SVGAGI (reference sequence).

Only a few counts were recorded for this clone. V gene TRBV5-4 combines with J gene TRBJ1-1, with D perhaps TRBD1 (6 bases). The CDR3 runs 15 residues. With 0 bases removed from V and 1 base from J, the gap between germline ends came to 10 bases. Germline lookup yields CDR1 SGHNT and CDR2 YYREEE (reference sequence). CDR3 nucleotides: TGTGCCAGCAGCTTGGTAGGGGGGGGGAACACTGAAGCTTTCTTT. Its translation is CASSLVGGGNTEAFF.

V gene TRBV14 combines with J gene TRBJ1-1; tentative D call: TRBD1 (6 bases). CDR3 size: 14 residues. Trimming left V 1 base short and J 6 bases short, with 12 bases between. Germline V gene data show CDR1 as SGHDN and CDR2 as FVKESK. The CDR3, as DNA: TGTGCCAGCAGCCAAGGGTGGGGGCCCTCTGAAGCTTTCTTT. Amino acids: CASSQGWGPSEAFF.

V gene TRBV30 combines with J gene TRBJ1-1, with D maybe TRBD1 (5 bases). V was cut by 4 bases and J by 5 bases, with 11 bases left in between. Germline V gene sequence: CDR1 GTSNPN, CDR2 SVGIG (reference sequence). The CDR3 covers 12 residues. The CDR3 protein is CAWIRGLTEAFF. CDR3 DNA sequence: TGTGCCTGGATTAGGGGTTTGACTGAAGCTTTCTTT. The full variable domain, rest sourced from reference TRBV30 and TRBJ1-1, is SQTIHQWPATLVQPVGSPLSLECTVEGTSNPNLYWYRQAAGRGLQLLFYSVGIGQISSEVPQNLSASRPQDRQFILSSKKLLLSDSGFYLCAWIRGLTEAFFGQGTRLTVV.

The chain carries TRBV30 and TRBJ2-1, with D perhaps TRBD2 (5 bases). From germline, CDR1 is GTSNPN and CDR2 SVGIG (reference sequence). V lost 2 bases and J lost 7, with 15 bases in between. The CDR3 consists of 14 residues. CDR3: CAWSRRRKGNEQFF. In DNA form, the CDR3 reads TGTGCCTGGAGTAGGAGGAGAAAGGGAAATGAGCAGTTCTTC.

A single count supports this clone. For the CDR3, the DNA is TGCGCCAGCAGCCAAGATCTGACGGGGGAGGGTGAAAAACTGTTTTTT. Amino acids: CASSQDLTGEGEKLFF. V is TRBV4-1 and J is TRBJ1-4; D might be TRBD1 (5 bases). This CDR3 spans 16 amino acids. Trimming removed 0 bases at V and 7 bases at J, with 15 bases between. CDR1 and CDR2 from the germline V gene are MGHRA and YSYEKL.

This chain joins TRBV6-5 and TRBJ2-5; 9 bases are shared with TRBD2. Judging by the DNA end, TRBJ2-7 fits better; the J call may be wrong. The germline V gene has CDR1 MNHEY and CDR2 SVGAGI. This CDR3 region has 16 residues. The CDR3 loop is CASSYSVLAGSYEQYF. The DNA of the CDR3 is TGTGCCAGCAGTTACTCGGTCCTAGCGGGATCCTACGAGCAGTACTTC.

This CDR3 is CASSLALAGVYEQYF. The DNA for the CDR3 is TGTGCCAGCAGCTTAGCACTAGCGGGGGTCTACGAGCAGTACTTC. The chain joins TRBV7-6 to TRBJ2-7; TRBD2 matches at 11 bases. The germline gives CDR1 SGHVS, CDR2 FNYEAQ. The CDR3 length is 15 residues. Germline trimming cut 0 bases from V and 3 bases from J; bases unmatched to any gene: 1.

The gene calls are TRBV2 and TRBJ2-3, with D uncertain. The length of the CDR3 is 12 residues. Germline V gene data show CDR1 as SNHLY and CDR2 as FYNNEI. Trimming stripped 7 bases from V and 2 bases from J, with 7 bases between. The CDR3: CASTAITDTQYF. CDR3 nucleotides: TGTGCCAGCACAGCGATCACAGATACGCAGTATTTT. The complete variable domain, with remaining parts taken from reference TRBV2 and TRBJ2-3, reads EPEVTQTPSHQVTQMGQEVILRCVPISNHLYFYWYRQILGQKVEFLVSFYNNEISEKSEIFDDQFSVERPDGSNFTLKIRSTKLEDSAMYFCASTAITDTQYFGPGTRLTVL.